This T cell receptor (beta chain) was found in a study of blood T cell repertoires in COVID-19 (dated by TCRdb to 2020 to 2021). Turning to the overall study: Samples from collaborators originated in the United States, Italy and Spain and spanned both the acute and convalescent phases of COVID-19. The material from the prospective study consisted of cDNA or gDNA derived from T cells, B-cell-depleted T cells, or PBMCs. Deeply sampled blood TCRbeta repertoires from subjects exposed to, actively infected with, or recovered from COVID-19 were included in the dataset. The repertoires were released in a freely available public database intended as a resource for research on the immune response to SARS-CoV-2. The samples were drawn from two sources: the first 160 participants of the ongoing ImmuneRACE study, and 1,000 to 1,500 subjects contributed by 6 global collaborators. Nearly every sample came with metadata listing a de-identified subject ID, COVID-19 status, age in years and sex. Where available, HLA class I and class II types were taken from metadata supplied by the sample provider and were not determined by assay-based typing. What the research found in general, with its limitations: How much clinical and demographic metadata was included differed by source and by participant, and the metadata was provided uncurated.

CDR1 SGHRS and CDR2 YFSETQ were looked up in the germline V gene. Spanning cysteine to phenylalanine, the CDR3 consists of 14 amino acids. CDR3 DNA is the only sequence kept; it has 42 bases, read in frame from the first base. V lost 1 base and J lost 5 bases; the stretch between them is 9 bases long. The immunoSEQ Assay, a bias-controlled multiplex PCR, was used to amplify TCRbeta CDR3 regions from genomic DNA. As for how the authors treated the data: The number of nucleated cells in each sample was estimated by amplification of reference gene primers within the assay. To quantify the absolute abundance of each unique TCRbeta CDR3 rearrangement, sequence reads were collapsed and filtered. For each sample, productive Simpson clonality was calculated as the square root of Simpson's diversity index across productive rearrangements. Drawn from immuneACCESS, this table holds only the in-frame rearrangements with V and J called that TCRdb kept. Clones are partly lost; checked studies trace under half to an unresolved V gene and leave the rest unexplained. V and J calls and clone size follow that table, whereas D and trimming were derived from the DNA. The sample table contains 90,000 to 150,000 clones; only one count was recorded for 79% of them. Of the sample, around 4.1% is held by the ten largest clones.

Comments on this clone: The specificity of this receptor is unknown. No quality values exist for individual bases; no much larger clone is one base distant.

Whole blood was collected in K2EDTA tubes by collaborating institutions according to the institutions' own protocols. Collaborator samples were shipped for TCRbeta analysis as frozen whole blood, isolated PBMCs, or DNA extracted from either sample type. This receptor was taken from an elderly woman with acute or convalescent COVID-19. Sequenced sample: peripheral blood. This sequence uses TRBV5-1 and TRBJ2-2; TRBD1 could be the D gene, as 5 bases match. The bases are TGCGCCAGCAGCTTGAAGGCAGGGACCGGGGAGCTGTTTTTT. This is translated as CASSLKAGTGELFF.